A single sample gave rise to the 3 T cell receptor beta chains below, sequenced in a study of T cell responses to AZD1222 COVID-19 vaccine. Libraries were prepared by immunoSEQ multiplex PCR; TCRdb keeps only in-frame clonotypes and omits some of them. Of 150,000 to 200,000 clones listed, roughly 92% were seen once; the top ten hold around 2.3%. This specimen was peripheral blood, taken on day 0 of AZD1222 vaccination. Receptor source: an adult in good health.

The CDR3 region has the DNA TGTGCCAGCTCATCCCCGGGACAGGGGGTCACCGGGGAGCTGTTTTTT. Protein: CASSSPGQGVTGELFF. V usage is TRBV18 and J usage is TRBJ2-2; 11 nucleotides align to TRBD1. J was trimmed by 4 bases and V by 5 bases; bases with no gene match: 6. CDR3 length: 16 amino acids. From germline, CDR1 is KGHSH and CDR2 LQKENI.

The rearrangement uses TRBV7-2 and TRBJ1-1; TRBD1 agrees at 7 bases. Germline assignment: CDR1 SGHTA and CDR2 FQGNSA. The CDR3 loop spans 14 amino acids. V shed 5 bases and J 1 base; nucleotides not matched to a gene: 4. CDR3 coding DNA: TGTGCCAGCAGCGCCCGACAGGGGAACACTGAAGCTTTCTTT. Its translation is CASSARQGNTEAFF.

The chain employs TRBV30 and TRBJ1-2; D possibly corresponds to TRBD1 (6 bases). CDR1 and CDR2 (germline): GTSNPN, SVGIG (reference sequence). V dropped 2 bases and J dropped 6 bases, with 16 bases sitting between them. The CDR3 extends over 14 amino acids. The CDR3 sequence: CAWSRGVANDGYTF. The CDR3 nucleotides are TGTGCCTGGAGTAGGGGGGTGGCTAATGATGGCTACACCTTC.